A selection of T cell receptor beta chains follows, all from one sample in a study of blood T cells in healthy people across ages. One entry per CDR3 protein, called by TCRdb with MiXCR from the 5' RACE reads. The data contain about 380,000 distinct CDR3 sequences, 50% to 60% of them singletons. The sample taken for sequencing was blood. These receptors were obtained from a man between 60 and 70 years old in good health. The CDR3 runs from the conserved cysteine through the conserved F or W. Fields, in order: J gene, V gene, CDR3 protein.

>TRBJ1-1|TRBV24-1
CATSDLTRVDGNTEAFF
>TRBJ2-4|TRBV3-1
CASSQRGPEWEQYF
>TRBJ2-4|TRBV28
CASSLDPRANIQYF
>.|TRBV12-3/TRBV12-4
CASSVTSGGPYTENIQYF
>TRBJ1-1|TRBV12-3/TRBV12-4
CASSFFGMNTEAFF
>TRBJ2-5|TRBV7-2
CASSPTPRQTQYF
>TRBJ2-2|TRBV2
CASSPQGVRVGELFF
>TRBJ2-3|TRBV2
CASWGLAGRTDTQYF
>TRBJ2-5|TRBV2
CASSESTSKETQYF
>TRBJ2-3|TRBV15
CVTSRDLAGGPDTQYF
>TRBJ2-3|TRBV29-1
CSVDSGTGRTDTQYF
>TRBJ1-2|TRBV20-1
CSASEGTGVYGYTF
>TRBJ1-4|TRBV18
CASSLNSGQREKLFF
>TRBJ2-1|TRBV20-1
CSAPRGGLAAPGANEQFF
>TRBJ2-5|TRBV5-1
CASSLTSGQETQYF
>TRBJ2-6|TRBV12-3/TRBV12-4
CASRGTGCSGANVLTF
>.|TRBV3-1
CASSQDRGRARGHEQYF
>TRBJ2-1|TRBV27
CASSFKTSSRNEQFF
>.|TRBV7-2
CASSLQRGQGYEQYF
>TRBJ2-3|TRBV15
CATGTTGATDTQYF
>TRBJ1-2|TRBV10-3
CAISYKTGLGYTF
>TRBJ2-3|TRBV18
CASSPETGRTTQYF
>TRBJ2-5|TRBV3-1
CASSQEGLGRGQETQYF
>TRBJ2-1|TRBV11-2
CASSEAPSEQFF
>TRBJ2-7|TRBV6-6
CASSYFAGNEQYF
>TRBJ2-1|TRBV30
CAWSRQGGIVYEQFF
>TRBJ2-5|TRBV29-1
CSVEMQQETQYF
>TRBJ2-7|TRBV7-2
CASSLVSWGYEQYF
>TRBJ2-4|TRBV7-2
CASSLGGGILAKNIQYF
>TRBJ2-5|TRBV20-1
CSANYRRTQYF
>TRBJ2-7|TRBV20-1
CSARRLLVLYGGYEQYF
>TRBJ1-5|TRBV6-2/TRBV6-3
CASSRGHPGDNQPQHF
>TRBJ2-2|TRBV4-1
CASSQVSGRTGELFF
>TRBJ2-1|TRBV12-3/TRBV12-4
CASSFGGGGRNEQFF
>.|TRBV6-2/TRBV6-3
CASSDSGQGNIQYF